This entry features one T cell receptor (beta chain) sequence. Its antigen is undetermined. It was with 60 Vbeta and 13 Jbeta primers that the PCR ran. Clones were read by immunoSEQ multiplex PCR, and TCRdb kept only the in-frame ones, dropping some. The sample lists roughly 130,000 clones, 80% occurring once. This record comes from a study of cytomegalovirus exposure and HLA in healthy donors. Study findings and constraints: Per published accounts, TCR beta sequences correctly predicted the HLA-A and HLA-B alleles of most subjects.

From germline, CDR1 is MDHEN and CDR2 SYDVKM. Trimming cost V 7 bases and J 1 base, with 15 bases left between them. There are 15 residues in the CDR3. Donors counted as nominally healthy when sampled, yet unrecorded immune exposures were likely. The sequence came from a man aged 35 to 55 in good health and CMV-seronegative. The rearrangement joins TRBV28 to TRBJ2-3; possibly TRBD1 for D (6 bases). Sample: PBMCs. This CDR3 reads CASNMGTFGTDTQYF. CDR3 DNA sequence: TGTGCCAGCAACATGGGGACATTTGGCACAGATACGCAGTATTTT.